The T cell receptor beta chain under discussion was sequenced for a study of metastatic and nonmetastatic thyroid tumors. In the study overall: Malignant thyroid and benign thyroid patients provided blood and tumor or nodule tissue whose repertoires were compared. General study points: Malignant tumors reportedly showed significantly higher TCR beta diversity than benign nodules in both blood and tumor.

There are 17 residues in the CDR3. With V trimmed by 6 bases and J by 4 bases, 12 bases remained unmatched. Germline loops: CDR1 MDHEN, CDR2 SYDVKM. Patients underwent thyroid surgery, and none had received any treatment before it. Details on this clone: Its antigen is as yet unknown.

TCRdb re-called clones from the PCR reads using MiXCR. The profile shows over 45,000 clones, roughly a quarter of them singletons. Sequences were obtained from blood. The rearrangement joins TRBV28 to TRBJ1-6; 7 positions match TRBD1. The receptor's source is a male donor with papillary thyroid cancer or a benign thyroid nodule (not recorded which). Some clones in this sample may be carry-over from other donors' samples. The CDR3 DNA is TGTGCCAGCAGAAGTTTAGGGGACAGCCAATATAATTCACCCCTCCACTTT. Protein product: CASRSLGDSQYNSPLHF. The variable domain in full, with the rest retrieved from reference TRBV28 and TRBJ1-6, is DVKVTQSSRYLVKRTGEKVFLECVQDMDHENMFWYRQDPGLGLRLIYFSYDVKMKEKGDIPEGYSVSREKKERFSLILESASTNQTSMYLCASRSLGDSQYNSPLHFGNGTRLTVT.